What follows are 8 T cell receptor beta chains derived from one specimen sequenced in a study of spatial heterogeneity in lung cancer. TCRdb reanalysed the 5' RACE reads using MiXCR and keeps one entry per CDR3 protein. The repertoire has under 40,000 distinct CDR3 sequences, around 5% of them found once; the top ten carry 20% to 30%. This sample's time point: sample taken at primary tumor resection. This specimen consisted of PBMCs, obtained at surgery. These receptors were taken from a female donor with early-stage non-small cell lung cancer.

This clonotype appeared many times. The rearrangement uses TRBV10-3 and TRBJ1-1; D is undetermined. The CDR3 sequence is 14 residues long. Germline loops: CDR1 ENHRY, CDR2 SYGVKD. V was shortened by 6 bases and J by 1 base, with 12 bases between the two germline ends. The CDR3 DNA reads as TGTGCCATCAGCCCGGAGGGTCGGAACACTGAAGCTTTCTTT. This codes for CAISPEGRNTEAFF.

This clonotype was picked up many times. The chain recombines TRBV12-3 or TRBV12-4 with TRBJ2-4; no clear D gene. Trimming left V 4 bases short and J 5 bases short, with 9 bases between. This CDR3 region has 13 residues. CDR3 bases: TGTGCCAGCAGTTCTACTTTCCAAAACATTCAGTACTTC. Amino acids: CASSSTFQNIQYF.

This clonotype was seen ten or more times. V usage is TRBV24-1 and J usage is TRBJ1-6; 7 bases are a match to TRBD1. After removal of 3 bases from V and 5 bases from J, the junction contained 12 bases not matched to a gene. Germline V gene sequence: CDR1 KGHDR, CDR2 SFDVKD. CDR3 size: 18 residues. CDR3 nucleotide sequence: TGTGCCACCAGTGATCTCCCCCCCGTGGACAGGAATAATTCACCCCTCCACTTT. As protein: CATSDLPPVDRNNSPLHF.

CDR3 in amino acids: CAAKTEPQPQHF. The DNA for the CDR3 is TGTGCCGCCAAGACAGAGCCGCAGCCCCAGCATTTT. The V and J genes are TRBV10-3 and TRBJ1-5, with a weak D call TRBD1 (5 bases). V dropped 11 bases and J dropped 7 bases, with 15 bases sitting between them. The CDR3 runs to 12 residues. Germline V lookup: CDR1 ENHRY, CDR2 SYGVKD.

The chain carries TRBV9 and TRBJ2-7, with D perhaps matching TRBD1 (6 bases). Trimming shortened V by 3 bases and J by 3 bases, and 25 bases separated the two germline ends. This CDR3 is built from 18 residues. In germline, CDR1 is SGDLS, CDR2 YYNGEE. CDR3 in amino acids: CASSGTPGQDKDLYEQYF. In DNA, the CDR3 is TGTGCCAGCAGCGGGACACCGGGACAAGATAAAGACCTCTACGAGCAGTACTTC.

This clonotype occurred many times. V is TRBV10-3 and J is TRBJ2-3; D remains ambiguous. Trimming took 0 bases from V and 5 from J, leaving 12 bases between them. The CDR3 runs to 15 residues. CDR1 and CDR2 (germline): ENHRY, SYGVKD. The CDR3 DNA sequence: TGTGCCATCAGTGAGTCTGGTGGGCCAGGAGATACGCAGTATTTT. Its translation: CAISESGGPGDTQYF.

V and J are TRBV10-3 and TRBJ1-1, with D possibly matching TRBD1 (5 bases). The germline V and J ends were trimmed by 11 bases and 0 bases, with 13 bases remaining between them. Germline V gene sequence: CDR1 ENHRY, CDR2 SYGVKD. The CDR3 length is 13 residues. Written as DNA, the CDR3 is TGTGCCTCGACCGACAGCCTGAACACTGAAGCTTTCTTT. Its protein is CASTDSLNTEAFF.

This clonotype was counted ten times or more. This chain links TRBV28 with TRBJ1-2, with D perhaps TRBD1 (5 bases). Germline CDR1 reads MDHEN; CDR2 reads SYDVKM. The length of the CDR3 is 18 residues. V lost 2 bases, J lost 4 bases, and 23 bases lay in between. This chain's CDR3 is CASSLRRGIGRIGYGYTF. CDR3 coding DNA: TGTGCCAGCAGTTTACGGCGGGGGATTGGGAGAATCGGCTATGGCTACACCTTC.